Below are 22 T cell receptor beta chains sequenced from a single sample in a study of OX40 agonist ivuxolimab in advanced cancers. TCRdb's copy holds only in-frame clones and misses some; the assay was immunoSEQ multiplex PCR. The sample holds approximately 74,000 clones, less than 90% seen once. This material consisted of CD4+ or CD8+ T cells sorted from blood, taken in a trial of the OX40 agonist ivuxolimab. The origin of the receptors is an adult with an advanced solid tumor such as melanoma, head and neck, liver or kidney cancer.

J is TRBJ1-5 and V is TRBV2, with TRBD1 as a possible D gene (5 bases). The germline V gene has CDR1 SNHLY and CDR2 FYNNEI. V dropped 8 bases and J dropped 2 bases, with 10 bases sitting between them. The CDR3 runs 13 residues. The CDR3 DNA is TGTGCCAGCGGGGGAACAGGCAATCAGCCCCAGCATTTT. Amino acid sequence: CASGGTGNQPQHF.

The rearrangement joins TRBV7-9 to TRBJ2-1; 13 bases fit TRBD2. This CDR3 is 15 amino acids long. J was trimmed by 5 bases and V by 4 bases; bases with no gene match: 2. CDR1 and CDR2 from the germline V gene are SEHNR and FQNEAQ (reference sequence). CDR3 residues: CASSSLAGGNNEQFF. The CDR3 DNA reads as TGTGCCAGCAGCTCACTAGCGGGGGGGAACAATGAGCAGTTCTTC. Together with reference TRBV7-9 and TRBJ2-1, the CDR3 gives the full variable domain: DTGVSQNPRHKITKRGQNVTFRCDPISEHNRLYWYRQTLGQGPEFLTYFQNEAQLEKSRLLSDRFSAERPKGSFSTLEIQRTEQGDSAMYLCASSSLAGGNNEQFFGPGTRLTVL.

The J gene is TRBJ1-2, the V gene TRBV19; 9 positions agree with TRBD1. The germline V gene encodes CDR1 LNHDA and CDR2 SQIVND (reference sequence). There are 13 residues in the CDR3. V gave up 4 bases and J gave up 4 bases; unmatched junction bases: 1. The CDR3 reads CASSKDRGYGYTF. The CDR3 region has the DNA TGTGCCAGTAGTAAGGACAGGGGCTATGGCTACACCTTC. The variable domain in full, with the rest retrieved from reference TRBV19 and TRBJ1-2, is DGGITQSPKYLFRKEGQNVTLSCEQNLNHDAMYWYRQDPGQGLRLIYYSQIVNDFQKGDIAEGYSVSREKKESFPLTVTSAQKNPTAFYLCASSKDRGYGYTFGSGTRLTVV.

This rearrangement joins TRBV6-6 to TRBJ1-3; 7 bases are a match to TRBD1. V shed 4 bases and J 0 bases; nucleotides not matched to a gene: 6. The CDR3 length is 16 residues. Germline V gives CDR1 MNHNY, CDR2 SVGAGI (reference sequence). CDR3 nucleotide sequence: TGTGCCAGCAGTTCATACAGGGGACCCTCTGGAAACACCATATATTTT. Its protein is CASSSYRGPSGNTIYF.

The chain is built from TRBV18 and TRBJ2-5; TRBD2 might be the D (6 bases). The CDR3 totals 15 residues. The germline V and J ends were trimmed by 4 bases and 4 bases, with 16 bases remaining between them. Germline V gene lookup returns CDR1 KGHSH and CDR2 LQKENI. DNA of the CDR3: TGTGCCAGCTCACTCCTCGGAGGGAGAGGAGAGACCCAGTACTTC. Amino acid sequence: CASSLLGGRGETQYF.

The chain uses TRBV30 and TRBJ1-2; the D is unclear. The CDR3 spans 13 residues. Trimming pared 3 bases from V and 6 bases from J, leaving 14 bases between. Germline-derived CDR1 and CDR2 are GTSNPN and SVGIG (reference sequence). CDR3 DNA: TGTGCCTGGAGGGCCCCGGGTTCCGATGGCTACACCTTC. This gives the protein CAWRAPGSDGYTF.

The rearrangement links TRBV29-1 to TRBJ2-7; perhaps TRBD1 as D (6 bases). V dropped 6 bases and J dropped 7 bases, with 19 bases sitting between them. The germline CDR1 and CDR2 sequences are SQVTM and ANQGSEA. CDR3 length: 13 amino acids. This chain's CDR3 is CSVQSGDTEEQYF. CDR3 nucleotides: TGCAGCGTCCAAAGTGGGGACACGGAGGAGCAGTACTTC.

V usage is TRBV7-2 and J usage is TRBJ2-5; D may be TRBD1 (6 bases). The CDR3 has 14 amino acids. In germline, CDR1 is SGHTA, CDR2 FQGNSA. Deletions cut 4 bases from V and 5 bases from J, with 14 bases between. The CDR3: CASSSQGGRETQYF. CDR3 nucleotide sequence: TGTGCCAGCAGCTCCCAAGGGGGACGGGAGACCCAGTACTTC.

The chain employs TRBV7-2 and TRBJ1-4; D is perhaps TRBD1 (5 bases). Germline loops: CDR1 SGHTA, CDR2 FQGNSA. V dropped 5 bases and J dropped 8 bases, with 18 bases sitting between them. The CDR3 covers 15 residues. The CDR3 bases are TGTGCCAGCAGCGGCTTAGGGGTAATGGGCGAAAAACTGTTTTTT. Protein sequence: CASSGLGVMGEKLFF.

The rearrangement joins TRBV6-6 to TRBJ1-2, with 9 positions matching TRBD1. Germline values: CDR1 MNHNY, CDR2 SVGAGI (reference sequence). This CDR3 is 15 amino acids long. The V gene end was trimmed by 6 bases and the J gene end by 2 bases; junction bases not matched to a gene: 7. The CDR3 loop is CASRDNRGLNYGYTF. The CDR3 bases are TGTGCCAGCAGGGATAACAGGGGGCTAAACTATGGCTACACCTTC.

The V and J genes are TRBV19 and TRBJ1-5, with a weak D call TRBD1 (5 bases). Germline values: CDR1 LNHDA, CDR2 SQIVND (reference sequence). V lost 2 bases to trimming and J lost 3 bases, with 17 bases between them. The CDR3 runs 17 residues. The CDR3 protein is CASSIQSGGGTNQPQHF. DNA for the CDR3: TGTGCCAGTAGTATACAATCGGGAGGAGGGACCAATCAGCCCCAGCATTTT.

This clone was counted only a few times. This rearrangement joins TRBV5-4 to TRBJ2-3; D is perhaps TRBD1 (6 bases). The CDR3 spans 14 residues. Germline loops: CDR1 SGHNT, CDR2 YYREEE (reference sequence). The germline V and J ends were trimmed by 4 bases and 5 bases, with 14 bases remaining between them. CDR3 residues: CASSDPTGGDTQYF. CDR3 DNA sequence: TGTGCCAGCAGCGACCCGACAGGAGGAGATACGCAGTATTTT.

The chain recombines TRBV10-2 with TRBJ2-7; D uncertain. The CDR3 totals 15 residues. The germline V gene encodes CDR1 WSHSY and CDR2 SAAADI. Trimming took off 0 bases at V and 0 bases at J, with 9 bases between the two ends. The CDR3 sequence is CASSESNSLSYEQYF. The CDR3 region has the DNA TGCGCCAGCAGTGAGTCAAACAGCCTCTCCTACGAGCAGTACTTC.

This chain uses TRBV2 with TRBJ1-2, with 9 bases aligning to TRBD1. Germline V lookup: CDR1 SNHLY, CDR2 FYNNEI. CDR3 length: 14 residues. Trimming at V came to 7 bases and at J to 7 bases, leaving 10 bases not matched to a gene. DNA of the CDR3: TGTGCCAGCACTTCCAGGGGACAGGGAAGTGGCTACACCTTC. This encodes CASTSRGQGSGYTF.

The table lists this clone with a few counts. This rearrangement joins TRBV19 to TRBJ2-2; the D gene is possibly TRBD2 (7 bases). Germline loops: CDR1 LNHDA, CDR2 SQIVND (reference sequence). The CDR3 sequence is 14 residues long. With 3 bases removed from V and 6 bases from J, the gap between germline ends came to 11 bases. CDR3 sequence reads: CASSIRGGAGELFF. The CDR3 DNA reads as TGTGCCAGTAGTATCAGAGGGGGGGCCGGGGAGCTGTTTTTT.

This chain links TRBV2 with TRBJ1-5; unclear D gene. Looked up from germline, CDR1 is SNHLY and CDR2 is FYNNEI. The V and J ends lost 4 bases and 4 bases respectively, with 11 bases between them. The CDR3 is 14 amino acids. CDR3 bases: TGTGCCAGCAGTGTCAGGTCAGAGAATCAGCCCCAGCATTTT. Translated: CASSVRSENQPQHF.

J is TRBJ1-1 and V is TRBV7-9, with TRBD1 identical over 10 bases. Looked up from germline, CDR1 is SEHNR and CDR2 is FQNEAQ (reference sequence). This CDR3 is 14 amino acids long. J was trimmed by 6 bases and V by 3 bases; bases with no gene match: 4. CDR3 residues: CASSFGQGESEAFF. The CDR3 region has the DNA TGTGCCAGCAGCTTTGGACAGGGGGAATCTGAAGCTTTCTTT.

A single count supports this clone. In DNA form, the CDR3 reads TGTGCCAGCAGTCCCACGGACAGGGGCAGCACTGAAGCTTTCTTT. It encodes CASSPTDRGSTEAFF. The genes are TRBV25-1 and TRBJ1-1; the match to TRBD1 covers 9 bases. This CDR3 region has 15 residues. Trimming removed 5 bases from V and 4 bases from J; junction bases left unmatched: 8. Germline CDR1 is MGHDK and CDR2 is SYGVNS.

This clone was detected once. The genes are TRBV14 and TRBJ2-7; TRBD2 is a possible D gene (7 bases). Germline values: CDR1 SGHDN, CDR2 FVKESK. The V end was cut by 4 bases, the J end by 9 bases, with 10 bases between. This CDR3 spans 11 amino acids. CDR3 nucleotides: TGTGCCAGCAGCCTGGGAGGGGGGCAGTACTTC. As protein: CASSLGGGQYF.

This rearrangement joins TRBV7-9 to TRBJ1-6; possibly TRBD1 for D (5 bases). Germline CDR1 SEHNR, CDR2 FQNEAQ (reference sequence). The length of the CDR3 is 13 residues. V lost 3 bases and J 9 bases, leaving 9 bases between the germline ends. CDR3: CASSLGGGSPLHF. The CDR3 DNA reads TGTGCCAGCAGCTTGGGTGGGGGTTCACCCCTCCACTTT.

The rearrangement joins TRBV5-6 to TRBJ2-1; D might be TRBD2 (6 bases). V dropped 4 bases and J dropped 3 bases, with 11 bases sitting between them. CDR1 and CDR2 from the germline V gene are SGHDT and YYEEEE. The CDR3 length is 14 residues. CDR3 loop: CASSLWDFYNEQFF. In DNA, the CDR3 is TGTGCCAGCAGCCTCTGGGACTTCTACAATGAGCAGTTCTTC.

The gene calls are TRBV18 and TRBJ1-2, with 8 bases lining up with TRBD1. V was clipped by 2 bases and J by 8 bases; unmatched bases: 13. CDR3 length: 16 residues. Per the germline V gene, CDR1 is KGHSH and CDR2 is LQKENI. CDR3 coding DNA: TGTGCCAGCTCACCAGAGACAGGGGTCCCTAAAGGGGGCTACACCTTC. This translates into CASSPETGVPKGGYTF. The variable domain in full, completed from reference TRBV18 and TRBJ1-2, reads NAGVMQNPRHLVRRRGQEARLRCSPMKGHSHVYWYRQLPEEGLKFMVYLQKENIIDESGMPKERFSAEFPKEGPSILRIQQVVRGDSAAYFCASSPETGVPKGGYTFGSGTRLTVV.